These 6 T cell receptor beta chains came from one sample sequenced in a study of blood T cells in healthy people across ages. Primers used in a second PCR of about 7 to 11 cycles were a sample-barcoded 5' primer and a J-beta primer mix. TCRdb re-called the 5' RACE reads through MiXCR, storing one row per CDR3 protein. The sample records approximately 730,000 distinct CDR3 sequences, approximately 43% being singletons. Source material: blood. The source of these receptors is a woman aged 55-69 years in good health.

As concerns this clonotype: At one end the junction does not follow the germline gene, possibly because of a read error. This chain joins TRBV6-2 or TRBV6-3 and TRBJ2-7, with D maybe TRBD2 (6 bases). The CDR3 totals 15 residues. Germline assignment: CDR1 MNHEY and CDR2 SVGEGT. CDR3 nucleotide sequence: TGTGCCAGCAGTTACCCGACGGGAGACGCCTACGAGCAGCACTTC. Translating gives CASSYPTGDAYEQHF.

Only a few counts were recorded for this clonotype. This chain links TRBV12-3 or TRBV12-4 with TRBJ2-1; D may be TRBD2 (5 bases). The CDR3 consists of 13 residues. V was cut by 1 base and J by 9 bases, with 10 bases left in between. The CDR3 DNA follows: TGTGCCAGCAGTTTAGGAGCGGCCGGTGAGCAGTTCTTC. Translation gives CASSLGAAGEQFF.

This clonotype was seen only a few times. This chain joins TRBV10-3 and TRBJ2-4; 10 bases line up with TRBD1. The J call may be mistaken, given a closer DNA end match to TRBJ2-7. The CDR3 covers 15 residues. Germline CDR1 reads ENHRY; CDR2 reads SYGVKD. CDR3 loop: CAISDAGQGRYEQYF. DNA for the CDR3: TGTGCCATCAGTGATGCGGGACAGGGGCGCTACGAGCAGTACTTC.

The chain employs TRBV12-3 or TRBV12-4 and TRBJ1-1; D not resolved. The CDR3 has 16 residues. Between the trimmed V and J ends, which lost 3 bases and 0 bases, there was a span of 14 bases. CDR3 amino acids: CASSFRSGGMNTEAFF. CDR3 nucleotides: TGTGCCAGCAGTTTTAGGTCGGGTGGAATGAACACTGAAGCTTTCTTT.

The chain joins TRBV10-1 to TRBJ1-1; D is perhaps TRBD1 (6 bases). This CDR3 has 13 amino acids. Germline assignment: CDR1 WNHNN and CDR2 SYGVQD (reference sequence). Trimming took 6 bases from V and 3 from J, leaving 11 bases between them. In DNA form, the CDR3 reads TGCGCCAGCAGAAGGGGGTTGCACACTGAAGCTTTCTTT. Amino acids: CASRRGLHTEAFF.

The chain employs TRBV3-1 and TRBJ1-1; D not resolved. This CDR3 contains 15 residues. Trimming took 1 base from V and 0 from J, leaving 9 bases between them. The V gene's germline CDR1 is LGHDT and CDR2 YNNKEL (reference sequence). The CDR3 region is CASSQGGRMNTEAFF. The CDR3 nucleotides read TGTGCCAGCAGCCAAGGTGGGAGGATGAACACTGAAGCTTTCTTT.